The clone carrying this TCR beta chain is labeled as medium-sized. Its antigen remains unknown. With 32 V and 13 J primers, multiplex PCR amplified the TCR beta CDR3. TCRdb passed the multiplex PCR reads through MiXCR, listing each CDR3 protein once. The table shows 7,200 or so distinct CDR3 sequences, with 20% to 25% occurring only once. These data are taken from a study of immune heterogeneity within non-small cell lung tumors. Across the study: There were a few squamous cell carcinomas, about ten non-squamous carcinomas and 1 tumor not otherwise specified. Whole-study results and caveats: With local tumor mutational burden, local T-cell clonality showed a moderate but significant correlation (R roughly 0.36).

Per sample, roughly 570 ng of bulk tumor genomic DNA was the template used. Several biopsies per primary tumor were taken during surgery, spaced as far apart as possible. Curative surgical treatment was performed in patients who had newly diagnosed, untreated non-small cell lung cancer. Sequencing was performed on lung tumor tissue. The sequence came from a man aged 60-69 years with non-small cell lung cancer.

The CDR3 loop is CASSQAQGYGNTIYF. Here the CDR3 DNA reads TGTGCCAGCAGCCAAGCGCAGGGTTATGGAAACACCATATATTTT. The V call is TRBV3-1, the J call TRBJ1-3; D might be TRBD1 (5 bases). V was cut by 1 base and J by 3 bases, with 10 bases left in between. The CDR3 has 15 residues. Germline V gene lookup returns CDR1 LGHDT and CDR2 YNNKEL (reference sequence).